This T cell receptor beta chain was documented in a study of blood T cell repertoires in COVID-19. How the authors handled the data: Reference gene primer amplification gave nucleated cell count estimates. Generated by immunoSEQ multiplex PCR, the TCRdb table keeps only in-frame clones and is missing some. V, J and clone size reflect that table, while D and trimming were determined from the DNA. The sample lists tens of thousands of clones; under 90% were seen once. The J segment lost 6 bases and the V segment lost 10 bases, leaving 3 bases of the junction unmatched. The germline gives CDR1 LNHDA, CDR2 SQIVND (reference sequence). This CDR3 is 12 amino acids long.

The V gene is TRBV19, the J gene TRBJ2-7; 13 bases map to TRBD2. The clonotype comes from a woman aged 60 to 75 with acute or convalescent COVID-19. Source material: peripheral blood. CDR3 sequence reads: CATRTSGSEQYF. The CDR3 coding sequence is TGTGCCACGCGGACTAGCGGGAGCGAGCAGTACTTC.